Below, one TCR beta chain is given with its context. The data derive from a study of blood T cell repertoires in COVID-19. Study-level background: The analysed material was cDNA or gDNA that came from T cells, B-cell-depleted T cells, or PBMCs.

The CDR3 has 16 amino acids. From germline, CDR1 is LNHDA and CDR2 SQIVND (reference sequence). Losses at the gene ends were 5 bases for V and 4 bases for J; bases not matched to a gene: 6. Clones were read by immunoSEQ multiplex PCR, and TCRdb kept only the in-frame ones, dropping some. The profile shows 50,000 to 80,000 clones, around 80% of them singletons. This TCR derives from a man between 60 and 70 years old with COVID-19, enrolled during active disease. The chain couples TRBV19 to TRBJ2-2; TRBD2 aligns across 11 bases. The sample taken for sequencing was peripheral blood. The CDR3 DNA sequence: TGTGCCAGTAGTCCCCCTAGCGGGAGGACCACCGGGGAGCTGTTTTTT. Its protein product is CASSPPSGRTTGELFF.